This T cell receptor (beta chain) was observed in a study of blood T cell repertoires in COVID-19 (dated by TCRdb to about 2020). As for the study more broadly: Samples from collaborators originated in the United States, Italy and Spain and spanned both the acute and convalescent phases of COVID-19. The material from the prospective study consisted of cDNA or gDNA derived from T cells, B-cell-depleted T cells, or PBMCs. Deeply sampled blood TCRbeta repertoires from subjects exposed to, actively infected with, or recovered from COVID-19 were included in the dataset. A freely available public database, intended as a resource for researchers studying the immune response to SARS-CoV-2, is where the repertoires were released. The samples were drawn from two sources: the first 160 participants of the ongoing ImmuneRACE study, and about 1,300 subjects contributed by 6 global collaborators. A de-identified subject ID, COVID-19 status, age in years and sex were almost always included in the sample metadata. Where available, HLA class I and class II types were taken from metadata supplied by the sample provider and were not determined by assay-based typing. The research as a whole found: Clinical and demographic metadata were provided uncurated, with the amount varying by source and participant.

A distance of 11 bases separates the germline ends of V and J, which lose 0 bases and 2 bases respectively. The CDR3 covers 15 residues, taking in both the cysteine and the phenylalanine. Kept here is only the CDR3 DNA, which spans 45 bases and is read in frame from base 1. Looking up the germline V gene (reference sequence) yields CDR1 SGHNT and CDR2 YYREEE. Concerning this clone: Its specific antigen is unknown. No per-base quality is available; no much larger clone lies one base away. The same CDR3 can be traced to other DNA sequences in this sample.

TCRbeta CDR3 regions were amplified from genomic DNA by means of the immunoSEQ Assay, a bias-controlled multiplex PCR. The published analysis was carried out like this. The number of nucleated cells in each sample was estimated by amplification of reference gene primers within the assay. To quantify the absolute abundance of each unique TCRbeta CDR3 rearrangement, sequence reads were collapsed and filtered. For each sample, productive Simpson clonality was calculated as the square root of Simpson's diversity index over productive rearrangements. The table was pulled from immuneACCESS by TCRdb, which kept in-frame rearrangements only. Such tables lose some clones; where checked, under half of the loss comes from unresolved V genes, and the rest has no known cause. V, J and clone size were drawn from that table, and D and trimming were deduced from the DNA. Present in this sample are about 250,000 clones, roughly 83% of which were seen just once. Of the sample, around 25% is held by the ten largest clones.

The collaborating institutions used their own protocols to collect whole blood in K2EDTA tubes. For TCRbeta analysis, collaborators shipped samples as frozen whole blood, isolated PBMCs, or DNA extracted from either of those sample types. Material: peripheral blood. The source is a man aged 40-50 years with acute or convalescent COVID-19. The chain was built from TRBV5-4 and TRBJ1-2; the D gene is perhaps TRBD1, from 6 matching bases. The CDR3 protein sequence reads: CASSLAGQSNYGYTF. The sequenced DNA is TGTGCCAGCAGCTTGGCCGGACAGAGCAACTATGGCTACACCTTC.